The 14 T cell receptor beta chains presented below share a single source sample, sequenced in a study of T-cell reconstitution after alpha-beta-depleted transplantation in children. The TCRbeta library incorporated unique molecular identifiers. TCRdb ran MiXCR on the PCR reads and lists one entry per CDR3 protein. The data contain 250,000 or so distinct CDR3 sequences, approximately 24% of them singletons. Sequenced material: PBMCs, mostly from graft donor cells, taken 360 days after TCRalphabeta/CD19-depleted stem cell transplant. The receptor source for this set is a female patient between 2 and 15 years old who had a stem cell transplant for congenital amegakaryocytic thrombocytopenia, so the T cells may come from the graft donor.

The J gene is TRBJ1-2, the V gene TRBV12-3 or TRBV12-4; D is unclear. The CDR3 contains 13 residues. V gave up 0 bases and J gave up 4 bases, with 6 bases separating them. CDR3 region: CASSLAQSYGYTF. In nucleotides, the CDR3 is TGTGCCAGCAGTTTAGCGCAGAGCTATGGCTACACCTTC.

In its sample, this clonotype was seen a few times. The chain uses TRBV19 and TRBJ2-1; perhaps D is TRBD1 or TRBD2 (5 bases each). CDR1 is LNHDA and CDR2 is SQIVND in the germline V gene (reference sequence). The V end lost 5 bases, the J end lost 6 bases, and 14 bases lay between the germline ends. This CDR3 has 14 amino acids. CDR3 bases: TGTGCCAGTAGTCCAACGGGACGCAGCAATGAGCAGTTCTTC. This codes for CASSPTGRSNEQFF.

This clonotype was detected many times. CDR3 protein: CASSKGRLRGTDTQYF. Written as DNA, the CDR3 is TGTGCCAGCAGCAAGGGGCGTCTGAGGGGCACAGATACGCAGTATTTT. The chain is built from TRBV21-1 and TRBJ2-3; the table names TRBD1, a call not compared with the DNA. TRBV21-1 is shown as a pseudogene. The CDR3 loop spans 16 amino acids.

This clonotype came up many times. This rearrangement joins TRBV25-1 to TRBJ1-2, with D hard to call. Trimming pared 3 bases from V and 1 base from J, leaving 12 bases between. Germline CDR1 MGHDK, CDR2 SYGVNS. The CDR3 runs to 15 residues. The CDR3 DNA reads as TGTGCCAGCAGTGATGGGAACAGCTATAACTATGGCTACACCTTC. Its translation: CASSDGNSYNYGYTF.

The table lists this clonotype with a few counts. CDR3 DNA sequence: TGCGCCAGCAGCCAAGGATCGGTCGAGGAGGAATACGAGCAGTACTTC. Amino acids: CASSQGSVEEEYEQYF. This chain uses TRBV4-3 with TRBJ2-7; perhaps TRBD2 as D (5 bases). Trimming stripped 1 base from V and 4 bases from J, with 17 bases between. Germline-derived CDR1 and CDR2 are LGHNA and YSLEER. The CDR3 spans 16 residues.

The chain links TRBV4-2 to TRBJ2-1; no clear D gene. CDR3 length: 17 residues. The germline V gene encodes CDR1 LGHNA and CDR2 YNFKEQ. V was cut by 1 base and J by 0 bases, with 13 bases left in between. The CDR3 protein is CASSQVLGGHSYNEQFF. As DNA, the CDR3 is TGTGCCAGCAGCCAAGTACTCGGTGGCCACTCCTACAATGAGCAGTTCTTC.

This clonotype turned up a few times. J is TRBJ1-1 and V is TRBV12-3 or TRBV12-4; maybe TRBD1 (5 bases). The V end lost 1 base, the J end lost 10 bases, and 13 bases lay between the germline ends. The CDR3 is made up of 13 amino acids. The CDR3 DNA sequence: TGTGCCAGCAGTTTAGTGGGACTCCTAGGAGCTTTCTTT. Residues: CASSLVGLLGAFF.

This rearrangement joins TRBV28 to TRBJ1-2; the D gene is possibly TRBD1 (6 bases). The V end was cut by 5 bases, the J end by 4 bases, with 17 bases between. CDR1 and CDR2 from the germline V gene are MDHEN and SYDVKM. The CDR3 sequence is 15 residues long. The CDR3 region is CASSLEGDWLYGYTF. CDR3 DNA: TGTGCCAGCAGTCTTGAGGGGGATTGGCTCTATGGCTACACCTTC.

The chain employs TRBV6-1 and TRBJ2-3, with D hard to call. The CDR3 is 13 residues long. Between the trimmed V and J ends, which lost 6 bases and 0 bases, there was a span of 7 bases. Germline CDR1 reads MNHNS; CDR2 reads SASEGT. The CDR3 spells CASRQGSTDTQYF. The CDR3 nucleotides read TGTGCCAGCAGGCAAGGGAGCACAGATACGCAGTATTTT.

This chain links TRBV12-3 or TRBV12-4 with TRBJ2-5; D is possibly TRBD1 or TRBD2 (5 bases each). V was trimmed by 0 bases and J by 5 bases, leaving 10 bases between them. CDR3 length equals 14 residues. The CDR3 region is CASSLAGEGETQYF. Here the CDR3 DNA reads TGTGCCAGCAGTTTAGCGGGAGAGGGGGAGACCCAGTACTTC.

In its sample, this clonotype was seen a few times. This chain uses TRBV20-1 with TRBJ2-3, with D unresolved. V was trimmed by 3 bases and J by 1 base, leaving 14 bases between them. CDR1 DFQATT and CDR2 SNEGSKA come from the germline V gene (reference sequence). The CDR3 sequence is 15 residues long. The CDR3 bases are TGCAGTGCTAGGATTGCCTCAATGGGCACAGATACGCAGTATTTT. It encodes CSARIASMGTDTQYF.

The chain uses TRBV4-1 and TRBJ2-5; the match to TRBD1 covers 9 bases. With V trimmed by 3 bases and J by 4 bases, 6 bases remained unmatched. Germline values: CDR1 MGHRA, CDR2 YSYEKL. The CDR3 runs 15 residues. This chain's CDR3 is CASSHAGTGLETQYF. The DNA of the CDR3 is TGCGCCAGCAGCCACGCCGGGACAGGGCTAGAGACCCAGTACTTC.

In its sample, this clonotype was seen a few times. The chain carries TRBV12-5 and TRBJ2-7, with D unresolved. This CDR3 is built from 17 residues. V was trimmed by 0 bases and J by 3 bases, leaving 18 bases between them. Germline-derived CDR1 and CDR2 are LGHNT and FRNRAP. As DNA, the CDR3 is TGTGCTAGTGGTTTGGTAGGGCTTGGCAGAATGGTCTACGAGCAGTACTTC. Encoded protein: CASGLVGLGRMVYEQYF.

This chain connects TRBV30 to TRBJ2-1; D may be TRBD1 (6 bases). Germline loops: CDR1 GTSNPN, CDR2 SVGIG (reference sequence). The CDR3 covers 13 residues. V gave up 2 bases and J gave up 5 bases, with 10 bases separating them. The CDR3 DNA sequence: TGTGCCTGGAGTTTAGGGGGTCACAATGAGCAGTTCTTC. This sequence encodes CAWSLGGHNEQFF.